Each of the 24 T cell receptor beta chains below was sequenced from the same sample in a study of vaccination and CD4 T cells after COVID-19. Their specific antigens are unknown. Documented treatment: approximately nine-day PBMC culture with coronavirus spike peptide pools or control peptides (ViraFEST assay). Sequence data for DNA of cultured CD4+ T cells were generated by the Oncomine TCR Beta short-read assay. Each CDR3 protein gets one entry after TCRdb re-called the PCR reads with MiXCR. The sample holds over 20,000 distinct CDR3 sequences, approximately 44% seen once. The sequences come from CD4+ T cells from blood, cultured in vitro, collected before SARS-CoV-2 vaccination. The source of these receptors is a human donor who received a COVID-19 vaccine.

Worth noting for this clonotype: Since no conserved phenylalanine or tryptophan closes the CDR3, a read error is the likely cause. The chain carries TRBV20-1 and TRBJ1-2; 7 bases agree with TRBD1. Germline-derived CDR1 and CDR2 are DFQATT and SNEGSKA (reference sequence). This CDR3 is 14 amino acids long. The V segment lost 2 bases and the J segment 4 bases; nucleotides outside the gene matches: 7. This CDR3 reads CSARRPGQPYGYTL. DNA of the CDR3: TGCAGTGCTAGACGTCCGGGACAGCCCTATGGCTACACCCTC.

The chain links TRBV10-1 to TRBJ1-5, with D unclear. V lost 3 bases, J lost 9 bases, and 15 bases lay in between. This CDR3 region has 14 residues. Germline assignment: CDR1 WNHNN and CDR2 SYGVQD (reference sequence). The CDR3 bases are TGCGCCAGCAGTGATAGCCAGGATGAGGGGCCCCAGCATTTT. Its protein is CASSDSQDEGPQHF.

The gene calls are TRBV7-9 and TRBJ2-7; 7 nucleotides agree with TRBD1. CDR3 length: 16 residues. Germline V gives CDR1 SEHNR, CDR2 FQNEAQ (reference sequence). V shed 2 bases, J shed 4 bases, and the junction held 11 bases outside the gene matches. The CDR3 sequence is CASSLHVTGLSYEQYF. In DNA, the CDR3 is TGTGCCAGCAGCTTACACGTGACAGGGTTGTCTTACGAGCAGTACTTC.

The chain couples TRBV9 to TRBJ2-2, with 7 bases aligning to TRBD2. In germline, CDR1 is SGDLS, CDR2 YYNGEE. CDR3 length equals 16 residues. With V trimmed by 1 base and J by 5 bases, 8 bases remained unmatched. The CDR3 DNA reads TGTGCCAGCAGCGTATTCCCGGGGGGAGGAACCGGGGAGCTGTTTTTT. This gives the protein CASSVFPGGGTGELFF.

This clonotype was seen only a few times. The V gene is TRBV27, the J gene TRBJ1-5, with D possibly matching TRBD1 (6 bases). Germline V lookup: CDR1 MNHEY, CDR2 SMNVEV (reference sequence). This CDR3 has 17 amino acids. V lost 2 bases and J 0 bases, leaving 14 bases between the germline ends. The CDR3 loop reads CASSLGQGLDSNQPQHF. CDR3 DNA: TGTGCCAGCAGTTTAGGGCAGGGGTTGGATAGCAATCAGCCCCAGCATTTT.

The V gene is TRBV25-1, the J gene TRBJ2-2; 10 bases line up with TRBD1. This CDR3 is 16 amino acids long. The V and J ends lost 4 bases and 4 bases, in that order; junction bases with no gene match: 6. Looked up from germline, CDR1 is MGHDK and CDR2 is SYGVNS. The CDR3 spells CASSARTGGGTGELFF. CDR3 coding DNA: TGTGCCAGCAGTGCCCGGACAGGGGGAGGCACCGGGGAGCTGTTTTTT.

V is TRBV23-1 and J is TRBJ1-5; 7 bases are shared with TRBD1. TRBV23-1 is an ORF, and what it does is uncertain. Germline trimming cut 4 bases from V and 0 bases from J; bases unmatched to any gene: 12. There are 18 residues in the CDR3. The CDR3 region is CASSRPEIGTVSNQPQHF. The CDR3 bases are TGCGCCAGCAGTCGGCCGGAAATTGGGACAGTTAGCAATCAGCCCCAGCATTTT.

The chain combines TRBV6-1 with TRBJ2-1; 10 positions match TRBD2. The germline CDR1 and CDR2 sequences are MNHNS and SASEGT. The J segment lost 2 bases and the V segment lost 6 bases, leaving 7 bases of the junction unmatched. The CDR3 extends over 16 amino acids. The CDR3 bases are TGTGCCAGCAGCCTCCAGCGGGGGGGAGCCTACAATGAGCAGTTCTTC. It codes for CASSLQRGGAYNEQFF.

As DNA, the CDR3 is TGTGCCAGCAGTGAAGTTTGGGACAGGTCTCCCGGGGAGCTGTTTTTT. This translates into CASSEVWDRSPGELFF. This rearrangement joins TRBV6-1 to TRBJ2-2, with 8 bases lining up with TRBD1. The J segment lost 6 bases and the V segment lost 1 base, leaving 7 bases of the junction unmatched. This CDR3 has 16 amino acids. CDR1 is MNHNS and CDR2 is SASEGT in the germline V gene.

The chain couples TRBV11-1 to TRBJ2-5; 9 positions agree with TRBD2. Germline assignment: CDR1 SGHAT and CDR2 FQDESV (reference sequence). V gave up 1 base and J gave up 5 bases; unmatched junction bases: 5. The CDR3 totals 15 residues. The CDR3 nucleotides are TGTGCCAGCAGCTTAGACGCTAGCGGGGCCGAGACCCAGTACTTC. It codes for CASSLDASGAETQYF.

This clonotype was observed a few times. The J gene is TRBJ1-5, the V gene TRBV6-1; tentatively, D is TRBD1 (6 bases). Germline values: CDR1 MNHNS, CDR2 SASEGT. The CDR3 loop spans 12 amino acids. The ends were cut back, 6 bases at V and 7 bases at J, with 10 bases in the middle. Here the CDR3 reads CASSRDRQPQHF. The CDR3, as DNA: TGTGCCAGCAGCCGCGACAGGCAGCCCCAGCATTTT.

The rearrangement uses TRBV7-2 and TRBJ2-2; D ambiguous. Germline CDR1 and CDR2: SGHTA and FQGNSA. The germline V and J ends were trimmed by 5 bases and 0 bases, with 10 bases remaining between them. CDR3 size: 15 residues. The CDR3 loop is CASSRVVTNTGELFF. The DNA for the CDR3 is TGTGCCAGCAGCCGTGTGGTGACGAACACCGGGGAGCTGTTTTTT.

The chain carries TRBV20-1 and TRBJ1-2, with D tentatively TRBD1 (6 bases). Germline assignment: CDR1 DFQATT and CDR2 SNEGSKA (reference sequence). This CDR3 comprises 13 residues. V was cut by 5 bases and J by 7 bases, with 17 bases left in between. This CDR3 reads CSAPTTGISGYTF. CDR3 coding DNA: TGCAGTGCTCCAACCACAGGGATCTCTGGCTACACCTTC.

This chain connects TRBV6-5 to TRBJ2-3; the D call may be TRBD1 or TRBD2 (7 bases each). The germline V gene has CDR1 MNHEY and CDR2 SVGAGI. The CDR3 consists of 18 residues. V was pared by 0 bases and J by 2 bases, with 18 bases between. The CDR3 loop reads CASSYSIGEGANTDTQYF. CDR3 DNA sequence: TGTGCCAGCAGTTACTCGATAGGGGAGGGGGCGAACACAGATACGCAGTATTTT.

This chain joins TRBV27 and TRBJ1-2; tentative D call: TRBD1 (6 bases). The CDR3 has 18 amino acids. Germline assignment: CDR1 MNHEY and CDR2 SMNVEV (reference sequence). V lost 6 bases and J lost 2, with 25 bases in between. CDR3 sequence reads: CASSALVDGGRGNYGYTF. In nucleotides, the CDR3 is TGTGCCAGCAGCGCGCTGGTGGACGGGGGGCGTGGAAACTATGGCTACACCTTC.

V and J are TRBV11-2 and TRBJ1-2, with D maybe TRBD1 (5 bases). This CDR3 contains 15 residues. Trimming pared 4 bases from V and 6 bases from J, leaving 18 bases between. CDR1 and CDR2 from the germline V gene are SGHAT and FQNNGV. The CDR3 DNA follows: TGTGCCAGCAGCTCCCTCCGGGACGGCATCAATGGCTACACCTTC. It is translated as CASSSLRDGINGYTF.

The chain carries TRBV30 and TRBJ1-3, with a possible D match to TRBD1 (5 bases). The CDR3 extends over 12 amino acids. The V gene's germline CDR1 is GTSNPN and CDR2 SVGIG (reference sequence). V lost 1 base, J lost 11 bases, and 12 bases lay in between. The CDR3 here is CAWSEGAQAIYF. In nucleotides, the CDR3 is TGTGCCTGGAGTGAAGGGGCGCAGGCCATATATTTT.

This chain joins TRBV7-9 and TRBJ2-5, with TRBD1 identical over 7 bases. V lost 5 bases and J lost 1; bases outside the gene matches: 4. The CDR3 is 14 residues long. In germline, CDR1 is SEHNR, CDR2 FQNEAQ (reference sequence). CDR3: CASSRDRVQETQYF. Written as DNA, the CDR3 is TGTGCCAGCAGCCGCGACAGGGTCCAAGAGACCCAGTACTTC.

V and J are TRBV6-1 and TRBJ2-3, with D unclear. Trimming shortened V by 7 bases and J by 1 base, and 15 bases separated the two germline ends. The CDR3 consists of 15 residues. Germline values: CDR1 MNHNS, CDR2 SASEGT. This CDR3 is CASIRADLGTDTQYF. CDR3 in DNA: TGTGCCAGCATAAGAGCCGACTTGGGCACAGATACGCAGTATTTT.

V is TRBV2 and J is TRBJ2-7; D unclear. This CDR3 region has 14 residues. Germline CDR1 and CDR2: SNHLY and FYNNEI. With 2 bases removed from V and 5 bases from J, the gap between germline ends came to 13 bases. The CDR3 nucleotides are TGTGCCAGCAGTGAAACGGTCAGGTGGAACGAGCAGTACTTC. Translated: CASSETVRWNEQYF.

The chain has TRBV6-5 and TRBJ2-3, with 11 bases aligning to TRBD2. Per the germline V gene, CDR1 is MNHEY and CDR2 is SVGAGI. The CDR3 is 16 amino acids. V shed 0 bases, J shed 6 bases, and the junction held 5 bases outside the gene matches. In DNA, the CDR3 is TGTGCCAGCAGTTACTCGACTAGCGGGGTGAGGGATACGCAGTATTTT. It yields the protein CASSYSTSGVRDTQYF.

The chain joins TRBV28 to TRBJ2-6; possible D gene TRBD2, 6 bases. This CDR3 comprises 18 residues. Germline V CDR1 and CDR2: MDHEN, SYDVKM. Between the trimmed V and J ends, which lost 1 base and 0 bases, there was a span of 13 bases. CDR3 region: CASSLYAAGSSGANVLTF. CDR3 coding DNA: TGTGCCAGCAGTTTATACGCCGCGGGGAGCTCTGGGGCCAACGTCCTGACTTTC.

The chain employs TRBV15 and TRBJ2-5; 11 bases are a match to TRBD2. After removal of 8 bases from V and 7 bases from J, the junction contained 12 bases not matched to a gene. CDR3 length: 15 amino acids. Germline values: CDR1 LNHNV, CDR2 YYDKDF (reference sequence). The CDR3 DNA is TGTGCCACCCAGGAGACTAGCGGGGTTAGGGGGACCCAGTACTTC. It translates to CATQETSGVRGTQYF.

This chain joins TRBV11-2 and TRBJ2-2; 8 nucleotides agree with TRBD2. The length of the CDR3 is 16 residues. V shed 2 bases and J 0 bases; nucleotides not matched to a gene: 2. Germline V gene lookup returns CDR1 SGHAT and CDR2 FQNNGV. The CDR3 sequence is CASSLIAGSNTGELFF. The CDR3 DNA reads as TGTGCCAGCAGCTTAATAGCGGGGTCGAACACCGGGGAGCTGTTTTTT. The whole variable domain, remainder taken from reference TRBV11-2 and TRBJ2-2, is EAGVAQSPRYKIIEKRQSVAFWCNPISGHATLYWYQQILGQGPKLLIQFQNNGVVDDSQLPKDRFSAERLKGVDSTLKIQPAKLEDSAVYLCASSLIAGSNTGELFFGEGSRLTVL.